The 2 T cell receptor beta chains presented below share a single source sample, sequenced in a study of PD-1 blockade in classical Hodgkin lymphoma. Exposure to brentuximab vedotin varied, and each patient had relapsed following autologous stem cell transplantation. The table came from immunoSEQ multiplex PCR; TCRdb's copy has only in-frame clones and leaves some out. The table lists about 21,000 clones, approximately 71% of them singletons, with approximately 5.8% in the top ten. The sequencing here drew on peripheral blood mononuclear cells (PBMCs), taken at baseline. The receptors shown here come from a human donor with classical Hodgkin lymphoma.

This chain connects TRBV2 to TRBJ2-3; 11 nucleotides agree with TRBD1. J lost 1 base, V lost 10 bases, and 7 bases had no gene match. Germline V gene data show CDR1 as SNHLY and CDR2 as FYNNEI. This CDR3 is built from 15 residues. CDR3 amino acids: CAISGTGGGTDTQYF. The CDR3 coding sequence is TGTGCCATCTCGGGGACAGGGGGGGGCACAGATACGCAGTATTTT.

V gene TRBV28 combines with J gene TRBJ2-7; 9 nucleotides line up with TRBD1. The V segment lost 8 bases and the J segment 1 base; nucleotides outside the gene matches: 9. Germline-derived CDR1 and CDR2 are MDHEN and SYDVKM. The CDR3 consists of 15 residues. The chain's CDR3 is CASHETGGPSYEQYF. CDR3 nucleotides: TGTGCCAGCCATGAGACAGGGGGGCCTTCCTACGAGCAGTACTTC.